Listed below are T cell receptor beta chains from one sample, sequenced in a study of cytomegalovirus exposure and HLA in healthy donors. Generated by immunoSEQ multiplex PCR, the TCRdb table keeps only in-frame clones and is missing some. Of more than 85,000 clones in the sample, over 80% were seen once. The sequencing sample was made of PBMCs. All receptors come from a man between 18 and 35 years old in good health and CMV-seronegative. Both conserved end residues are part of each CDR3. Each record gives: V gene, clone size, D gene, J gene, CDR3 protein, CDR3 DNA. A D gene is named only where the DNA matches it firmly. Size tells how often a clone was seen (once, few, many) or the class of an expanded clone, and some rows leave it out.

V gene: TRBV27
clone size: NA
D gene: NA
J gene: TRBJ2-7
CDR3 protein: CASSPLGRVNEQYF
CDR3 DNA: TGTGCCAGCAGTCCCCTTGGCAGGGTTAACGAGCAGTACTTC

V gene: TRBV28
clone size: NA
D gene: TRBD1
J gene: TRBJ2-4
CDR3 protein: CASSLIGPGQRNIQYF
CDR3 DNA: TGTGCCAGCAGCCTTATTGGGCCGGGACAGCGAAACATTCAGTACTTC

V gene: TRBV14
clone size: few
D gene: NA
J gene: TRBJ2-2
CDR3 protein: CASSPYQTNTGELFF
CDR3 DNA: TGTGCCAGCAGCCCCTACCAAACGAACACCGGGGAGCTGTTTTTT

V gene: TRBV29-1
clone size: NA
D gene: TRBD1
J gene: TRBJ1-1
CDR3 protein: CSVVGTVGTEAFF
CDR3 DNA: TGCAGCGTTGTGGGGACAGTGGGCACTGAAGCTTTCTTT

V gene: TRBV6-6
clone size: NA
D gene: NA
J gene: TRBJ2-1
CDR3 protein: CASTRDFGYNEQFF
CDR3 DNA: TGTGCCAGCACACGGGACTTCGGATACAATGAGCAGTTCTTC

V gene: TRBV7-9
clone size: NA
D gene: NA
J gene: TRBJ1-2
CDR3 protein: CASTSGLGGYTF
CDR3 DNA: TGTGCCAGCACCTCAGGGCTCGGAGGCTACACCTTC

V gene: TRBV10-3
clone size: NA
D gene: TRBD2
J gene: TRBJ2-7
CDR3 protein: CAISESSGSYEQYF
CDR3 DNA: TGTGCCATCAGTGAGTCAAGCGGGAGCTACGAGCAGTACTTC

V gene: TRBV30
clone size: NA
D gene: NA
J gene: TRBJ1-1
CDR3 protein: CAWSVGGPPREAFF
CDR3 DNA: TGTGCCTGGAGTGTAGGCGGTCCGCCGCGCGAAGCTTTCTTT

V gene: TRBV4-1
clone size: NA
D gene: NA
J gene: TRBJ1-4
CDR3 protein: CASKDDSHYSTNEKLFF
CDR3 DNA: TGCGCCAGCAAGGACGACAGCCACTACTCAACTAATGAAAAACTGTTTTTT

V gene: TRBV2
clone size: NA
D gene: NA
J gene: TRBJ2-7
CDR3 protein: CASRGGDYEQYF
CDR3 DNA: TGTGCCAGCAGAGGAGGGGACTACGAGCAGTACTTC

V gene: TRBV19
clone size: NA
D gene: NA
J gene: TRBJ1-1
CDR3 protein: CASSGIARDLAFF
CDR3 DNA: TGTGCCAGTAGCGGTATAGCCCGGGATCTCGCGTTCTTT

V gene: TRBV19
clone size: NA
D gene: TRBD1
J gene: TRBJ1-5
CDR3 protein: CASSTGTGPAQPQHF
CDR3 DNA: TGTGCCAGTAGTACCGGGACAGGGCCGGCTCAGCCCCAGCATTTT

V gene: TRBV6-5
clone size: NA
D gene: NA
J gene: TRBJ1-1
CDR3 protein: CASRLPGAMNTEAFF
CDR3 DNA: TGTGCCAGCAGATTGCCGGGAGCCATGAACACTGAAGCTTTCTTT

V gene: TRBV7-8
clone size: NA
D gene: NA
J gene: TRBJ1-3
CDR3 protein: CASRPPGVSGNTIYF
CDR3 DNA: TGTGCCAGCAGACCCCCAGGGGTCTCTGGAAACACCATATATTTT

V gene: TRBV6-6
clone size: NA
D gene: NA
J gene: TRBJ2-7
CDR3 protein: CASSPQISEQYF
CDR3 DNA: TGTGCCAGCAGCCCTCAGATAAGTGAGCAGTACTTC

V gene: TRBV6-1
clone size: NA
D gene: NA
J gene: TRBJ1-2
CDR3 protein: CASSEAPRALQGYGYTF
CDR3 DNA: TGTGCCAGCAGTGAAGCCCCTAGGGCCCTTCAGGGCTATGGCTACACCTTC